The T cell receptor beta chain under discussion was sequenced for a study of blood T cell repertoires in COVID-19. Study at large: Spain, Italy and the United States supplied samples that represented acute and convalescent COVID-19. PBMCs, B-cell-depleted T cells, or T cells provided the cDNA or gDNA that made up the material.

Unmatched junction bases numbered 4, after V lost 3 bases and J lost 3 bases. CDR1 is LNHDA and CDR2 is SQIVND in the germline V gene (reference sequence). CDR3 length: 15 residues. Per the study methods: Reference gene primer amplification in the assay estimated nucleated cell counts. The data were produced by immunoSEQ multiplex PCR, yet TCRdb's version contains in-frame clones alone and is incomplete. V and J calls and clone size are as listed in that table; D and trimming were resolved from the DNA. The table shows approximately 450,000 clones, with around nine tenths occurring only once. This rearrangement joins TRBV19 to TRBJ2-3; 9 positions match TRBD2. The sequence derives from a woman in her twenties or thirties with acute or convalescent COVID-19. The sequenced sample consisted of peripheral blood. DNA of the CDR3: TGTGCCAGTAGTATCGGCGGGGGGGGGACAGATACGCAGTATTTT. Translating gives CASSIGGGGTDTQYF.